This entry concerns a single T cell receptor beta chain. Its antigen is unknown. It has no much larger one-base neighbor in the sample; base qualities were not kept. The cysteine opens and the phenylalanine closes a CDR3 of 16 amino acids. The sequence is cut down to CDR3 DNA, 48 bases in frame from base 1. For this chain, trimming is 2 bases at the V end and 4 bases at the J end, and the number of junction bases without a gene match is 4. From the germline V gene, CDR1 is MDHEN and CDR2 is SYDVKM. Libraries were built with the immunoSEQ multiplex PCR assay. In its TCRdb copy, this immuneACCESS table keeps in-frame sequences only and misses some clones. Where compared with another copy, unresolved V genes explain less than half of these, and the others have no known cause. Counted in this sample were about 84,000 clones; 97% of them appeared once. More than 0.15% of the sample rests with the top ten.

These data come from a study of technical replicates of blood from a few donors (dated 2017 in TCRdb). The rearranged chain carries TRBV28 and TRBJ2-1; 11 central nucleotides agree with TRBD2. The sample consisted of T cells isolated from PBMCs. The receptor was derived from a human donor in good health. The CDR3 protein sequence reads: CASSLGIAGGYNEQFF. The DNA sequence is TGTGCCAGCAGTTTAGGCATAGCGGGAGGGTACAATGAGCAGTTCTTC.